Included here is one T cell receptor beta chain sequence, with context. A CD45RO-CCR7+CD27+CD95- profile was what naive CD8+ T cells displayed. This sample is part of a study of CXCR3-negative and CXCR3-positive naive CD8 T cells. This CDR3 region has 13 residues. UMI-labeled 5' RACE TRB cDNA libraries were prepared from the cells. No DNA is given; TCRdb re-called the 5' RACE reads and lists each CDR3 protein once. This sample lists approximately 24,000 distinct CDR3 sequences; its ten largest clones have around 2.8%. The J gene is TRBJ2-7, the V gene TRBV12-3 or TRBV12-4; checking the TCRdb D call of TRBD1 is not possible without DNA. This clonotype was sampled from a human donor in good health. Some clones in this sample may be carry-over from other donors' samples. Sequenced material: naive CXCR3- CD8+ T cells from blood. As for subset: CD45RO-CCR7+CD27+CD95- naive CD8+ T cells lacking CXCR3 (TNR3-). CDR3 sequence reads: CASSPPLRYEQYF.